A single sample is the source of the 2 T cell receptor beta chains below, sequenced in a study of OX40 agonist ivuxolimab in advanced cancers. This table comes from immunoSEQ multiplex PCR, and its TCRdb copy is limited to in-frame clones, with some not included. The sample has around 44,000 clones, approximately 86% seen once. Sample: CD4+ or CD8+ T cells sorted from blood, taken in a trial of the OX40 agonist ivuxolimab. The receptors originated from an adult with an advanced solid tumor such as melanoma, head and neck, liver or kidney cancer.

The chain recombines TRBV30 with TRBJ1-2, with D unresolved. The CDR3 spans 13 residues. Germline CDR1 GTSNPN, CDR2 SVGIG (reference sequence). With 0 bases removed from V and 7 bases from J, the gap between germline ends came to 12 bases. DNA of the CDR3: TGTGCCTGGAGTGTCCGGTTTCCGTTTGGCTACACCTTC. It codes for CAWSVRFPFGYTF. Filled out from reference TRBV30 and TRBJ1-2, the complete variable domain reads SQTIHQWPATLVQPVGSPLSLECTVEGTSNPNLYWYRQAAGRGLQLLFYSVGIGQISSEVPQNLSASRPQDRQFILSSKKLLLSDSGFYLCAWSVRFPFGYTFGSGTRLTVV.

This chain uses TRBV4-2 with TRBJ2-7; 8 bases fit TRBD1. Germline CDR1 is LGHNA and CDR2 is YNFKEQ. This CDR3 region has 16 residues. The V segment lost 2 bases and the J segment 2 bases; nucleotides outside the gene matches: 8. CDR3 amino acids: CASSQYDRGIPYEQYF. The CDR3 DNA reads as TGTGCCAGCAGCCAATACGACAGGGGAATACCCTACGAGCAGTACTTC.